A single sample gave rise to the 2 T cell receptor beta chains below, sequenced in a study of T cell clonality in common variable immunodeficiency. Only in-frame clones appear in the TCRdb table, and some are missing; sequencing was by immunoSEQ multiplex PCR. The sample presents fewer than 75,000 clones, none singletons. Sequenced: peripheral blood mononuclear cells. These receptors were taken from a person aged 18-69 years in good health.

This clone was seen many times. The CDR3 goes on 3 residues after the read ends, and that part is filled in from the germline J gene. This rearrangement joins TRBV4-1 to TRBJ2-3; D remains ambiguous. V was clipped by 2 bases and J by 2 bases, with 11 bases between them. CDR1 and CDR2 (germline): MGHRA, YSYEKL. The CDR3 contains 15 residues. CDR3 DNA (partial): TGCGCCAGCAGCCAACGCCAGGAGAACACAGATACG. This encodes CASSQRQENTDT. The whole CDR3 protein is CASSQRQENTDTQYF.

This clone has at least ten counts. CDR3: CAWGSDRVGNQPQHF. The sequenced part of the CDR3 DNA is TGTGCCTGGGGGTCGGACAGGGTCGGCAATCAGCCC. The chain has TRBV30 and TRBJ1-5; the match to TRBD1 covers 8 bases. The CDR3 extends 3 residues past the end of the read, so its final part is completed from the germline J gene. The CDR3 contains 15 residues. Germline lookup yields CDR1 GTSNPN and CDR2 SVGIG (reference sequence). V shed 5 bases, J shed 2 bases, and the junction held 8 bases outside the gene matches.